A selection of T cell receptor beta chains follows, all from one sample in a study of vaccination effects on CD4 cells after COVID-19. No antigen is known for these receptors. Sequencing used immunoSEQ multiplex PCR; TCRdb keeps in-frame clones, though not all of them. The sample includes about 66,000 clones, approximately 72% of them seen just once. The specimen comprised CD4+ T cells from PBMCs cultured without peptide, sampled before COVID-19 vaccination. All receptors derive from a human donor who had a prior SARS-CoV-2 infection. CDR3s include the opening cysteine and the closing phenylalanine or tryptophan. A D gene is named only where the DNA matches it firmly. Rows give clone size only sometimes, using once, few, many, or a class for an expanded clone.

cdr3_aa	cdr3_nt	clone_size	v_call	j_call	d_call
CASSLAGTAQYF	TGTGCCAGCAGCTTAGCCGGGACGGCCCAGTACTTC	-	TRBV7-2	TRBJ2-5	-
CASSEDRVYYEQYF	TGTGCCAGCAGTGAAGACAGGGTTTATTACGAGCAGTACTTC	-	TRBV6-1	TRBJ2-7	-
CASSEGTSYQPQHF	TGTGCCAGCAGTGAAGGGACAAGTTATCAGCCCCAGCATTTT	few	TRBV6-1	TRBJ1-5	-
CASSVHRQGLTGELFF	TGTGCCAGCAGCGTACATCGCCAGGGGCTCACCGGGGAGCTGTTTTTT	-	TRBV9	TRBJ2-2	-
CASSYRTGRILAQHF	TGTGCCAGCAGTTACAGGACAGGGAGGATTCTGGCCCAGCATTTT	-	TRBV6-2/TRBV6-3	TRBJ1-5	TRBD1
CASSQTISSYEQYF	TGTGCCAGCAGTCAGACTATTTCTTCCTACGAGCAGTACTTC	-	TRBV6-2/TRBV6-3	TRBJ2-7	-
CASSGNRGLSGNTIYF	TGTGCCAGCAGCGGAAACAGGGGGTTGTCTGGAAACACCATATATTTT	-	TRBV7-9	TRBJ1-3	TRBD1
CASSLNPRWPYEKLFF	TGTGCCAGCAGCTTAAACCCCAGGTGGCCATATGAAAAACTGTTTTTT	-	TRBV7-9	TRBJ1-4	-
CASSPTGRVKNYGYTF	TGTGCCAGCAGCCCGACAGGGCGCGTTAAAAACTATGGCTACACCTTC	-	TRBV11-2	TRBJ1-2	TRBD1
CASSQGRRTDTQYF	TGCGCCAGCAGCCAAGGCAGACGCACAGATACGCAGTATTTT	-	TRBV4-3	TRBJ2-3	-
CASSDEGANEKLFF	TGTGCCAGCAGCGACGAGGGGGCTAATGAAAAACTGTTTTTT	few	TRBV7-9	TRBJ1-4	-
CASSPGRVNTEAFF	TGTGCCAGCTCACCAGGCAGGGTAAATACTGAAGCTTTCTTT	-	TRBV18	TRBJ1-1	-
CASSQDRGFTGVAYEQYF	TGCGCCAGCAGCCAAGATCGGGGCTTTACAGGGGTCGCCTACGAGCAGTACTTC	once	TRBV4-1	TRBJ2-7	TRBD1
CAWSVAGGRHEQFF	TGTGCCTGGAGTGTGGCAGGGGGTCGGCATGAGCAGTTCTTC	-	TRBV30	TRBJ2-1	TRBD1
CASSLALSGSANTEAFF	TGTGCCAGCAGCTTAGCGCTATCCGGGTCCGCGAACACTGAAGCTTTCTTT	-	TRBV7-8	TRBJ1-1	-
CATSRRDYEQFF	TGTGCCACCAGCAGACGGGACTATGAGCAGTTCTTC	-	TRBV15	TRBJ2-1	-
CASSLTGAMGGYEQYF	TGCGCCAGCAGCTTAACAGGCGCTATGGGCGGCTACGAGCAGTACTTC	-	TRBV5-1	TRBJ2-7	-